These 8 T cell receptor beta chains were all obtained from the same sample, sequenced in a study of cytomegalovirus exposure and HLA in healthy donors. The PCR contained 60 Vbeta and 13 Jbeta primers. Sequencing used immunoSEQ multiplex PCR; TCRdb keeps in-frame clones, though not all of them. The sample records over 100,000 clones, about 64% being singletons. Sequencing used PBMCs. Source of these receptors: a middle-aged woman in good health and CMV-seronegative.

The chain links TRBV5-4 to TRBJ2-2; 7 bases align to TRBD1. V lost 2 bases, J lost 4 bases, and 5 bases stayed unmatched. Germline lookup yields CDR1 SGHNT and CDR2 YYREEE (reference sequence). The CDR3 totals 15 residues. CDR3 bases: TGTGCCAGCAGCTTTAAGACAGGGTTCACCGGGGAGCTGTTTTTT. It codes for CASSFKTGFTGELFF.

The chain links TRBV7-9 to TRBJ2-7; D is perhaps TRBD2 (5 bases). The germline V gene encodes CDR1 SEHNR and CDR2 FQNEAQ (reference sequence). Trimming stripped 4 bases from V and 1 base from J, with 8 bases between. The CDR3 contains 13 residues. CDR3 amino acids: CASSSDFSYEQYF. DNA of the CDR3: TGTGCCAGCAGCTCGGACTTTTCCTACGAGCAGTACTTC.

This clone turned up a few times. CDR3 amino acids: CASCQGLGTEAFF. DNA of the CDR3: TGTGCCAGCTGTCAGGGTTTGGGCACTGAAGCTTTCTTT. The rearrangement links TRBV5-6 to TRBJ1-1; a weak D match, TRBD1 (5 bases). CDR3 size: 13 residues. Looked up from germline, CDR1 is SGHDT and CDR2 is YYEEEE. V was clipped by 7 bases and J by 4 bases, with 14 bases between them.

CDR3 sequence (DNA): TGTGCCAGCAGCACGTGGACAGGATATTGGTACACTGAAGCTTTCTTT. The encoded protein is CASSTWTGYWYTEAFF. The chain couples TRBV21-1 to TRBJ1-1; the table's D call, TRBD1, has no DNA check behind it. TRBV21-1 is a documented pseudogene. The CDR3 extends over 16 amino acids.

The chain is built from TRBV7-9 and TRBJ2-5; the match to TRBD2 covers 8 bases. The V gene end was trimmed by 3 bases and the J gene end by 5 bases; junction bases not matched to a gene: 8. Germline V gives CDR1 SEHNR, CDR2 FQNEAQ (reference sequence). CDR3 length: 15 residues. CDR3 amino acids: CASSFGLGGRETQYF. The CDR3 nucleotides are TGTGCCAGCAGCTTCGGACTAGGCGGGAGGGAGACCCAGTACTTC.

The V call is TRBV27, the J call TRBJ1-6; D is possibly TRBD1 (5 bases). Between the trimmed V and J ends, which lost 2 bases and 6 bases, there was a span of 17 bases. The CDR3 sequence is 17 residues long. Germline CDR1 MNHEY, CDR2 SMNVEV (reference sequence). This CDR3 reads CASSLRHTTGGNSPLHF. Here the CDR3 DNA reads TGTGCCAGCAGTTTACGCCACACTACCGGGGGTAATTCACCCCTCCACTTT.

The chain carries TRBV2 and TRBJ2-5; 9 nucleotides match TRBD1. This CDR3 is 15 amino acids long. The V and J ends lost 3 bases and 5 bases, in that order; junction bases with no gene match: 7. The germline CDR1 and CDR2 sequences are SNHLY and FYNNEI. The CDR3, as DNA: TGTGCCAGCAGTGAGGGGACAGGGAGGTTGGAGACCCAGTACTTC. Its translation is CASSEGTGRLETQYF. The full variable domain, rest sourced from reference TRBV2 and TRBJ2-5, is EPEVTQTPSHQVTQMGQEVILRCVPISNHLYFYWYRQILGQKVEFLVSFYNNEISEKSEIFDDQFSVERPDGSNFTLKIRSTKLEDSAMYFCASSEGTGRLETQYFGPGTRLLVL.

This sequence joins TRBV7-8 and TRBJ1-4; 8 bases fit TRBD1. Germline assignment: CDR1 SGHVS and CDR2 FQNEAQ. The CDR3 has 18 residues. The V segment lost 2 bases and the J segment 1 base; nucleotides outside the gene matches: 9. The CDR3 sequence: CASSLPRDRPVTNEKLFF. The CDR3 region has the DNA TGTGCCAGCAGCTTACCCCGGGACAGGCCGGTAACTAATGAAAAACTGTTTTTT.